The subject of this entry is one TCR beta chain. The antigen is unknown. This sample was taken from a study of T cell responses to AZD1222 COVID-19 vaccine. Overall study results and limits: Close to half of spike-specific TCRs reportedly recognize unmutated variant regions. Baseline serostatus was positive in only a handful of AZD1222 recipients. Among the donors, most were white British and more were female, and clonal diversity was possibly underestimated.

Data came from immunoSEQ multiplex PCR; TCRdb stores just in-frame clones and leaves some out. The sample lists around 66,000 clones; over 75% were seen once. This clonotype was sampled from an adult in good health. The sequences come from peripheral blood, collected on day 0 of AZD1222 vaccination.

CDR3 amino acids: CASSLRGRYNTDTQYF. The CDR3 nucleotides are TGCGCCAGCAGCTTACGGGGGCGTTACAACACAGATACGCAGTATTTT. The chain is built from TRBV5-1 and TRBJ2-3; D may be TRBD1 or TRBD2 (6 bases each). The CDR3 runs to 16 residues. Germline CDR1 and CDR2: SGHRS and YFSETQ. Trimming cost V 2 bases and J 2 bases, with 15 bases left between them.